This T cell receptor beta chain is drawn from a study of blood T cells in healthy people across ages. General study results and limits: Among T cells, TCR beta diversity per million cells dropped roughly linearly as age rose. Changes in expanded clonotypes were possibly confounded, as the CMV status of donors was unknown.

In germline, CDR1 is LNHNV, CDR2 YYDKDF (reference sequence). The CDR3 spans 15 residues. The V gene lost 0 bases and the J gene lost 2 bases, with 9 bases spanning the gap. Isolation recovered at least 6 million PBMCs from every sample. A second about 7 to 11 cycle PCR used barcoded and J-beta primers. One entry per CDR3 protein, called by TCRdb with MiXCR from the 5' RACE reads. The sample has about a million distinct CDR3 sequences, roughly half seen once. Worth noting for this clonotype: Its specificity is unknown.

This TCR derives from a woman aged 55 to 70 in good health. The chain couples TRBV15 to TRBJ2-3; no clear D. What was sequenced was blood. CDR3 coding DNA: TGTGCCACCAGCAGAGAGTACCTACTCACAGATACGCAGTATTTT. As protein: CATSREYLLTDTQYF.